The rows below give T cell receptor beta chains drawn from one sample of a study of blood T cell repertoires in COVID-19. Measured with immunoSEQ multiplex PCR; TCRdb has only the in-frame clones, and not every one. Found here are a few hundred thousand clones, around 87% of them singletons; the top ten hold more than 1.5%. Material for sequencing was PBMCs or T cells enriched from blood (not recorded which). The receptors derive from a man aged 35 to 55 in a cohort exposed to, infected with or recovered from COVID-19 (not recorded which). Each CDR3 is given with its conserved first and last residue. A D gene is named only where the DNA matches it firmly. Expanded clones are given a class, and other clones once, few, many or no size at all.

clone_size j_call v_call d_call cdr3_aa cdr3_nt
. TRBJ2-7 TRBV11-2 TRBD2 CASSRTSGYEQYF TGTGCCAGCAGCCGGACTAGCGGCTACGAGCAGTACTTC
. TRBJ2-3 TRBV2 TRBD2 CASSEGGGRDTQYF TGTGCCAGCAGTGAAGGGGGGGGAAGGGATACGCAGTATTTT
. TRBJ2-7 TRBV6-5 TRBD2 CASSPRAGGGYEQYF TGTGCCAGCAGTCCCCGAGCGGGAGGTGGGTACGAGCAGTACTTC
. TRBJ2-5 TRBV30 TRBD1 CACTGGKETQYF TGTGCCTGTACAGGGGGAAAAGAGACCCAGTACTTC
. TRBJ1-2 TRBV28 . CATARGIYGYTF TGTGCCACGGCTCGGGGAATCTATGGCTACACCTTC
. TRBJ1-2 TRBV5-1 TRBD1 CASSQGQATRYGYTF TGCGCCAGCAGCCAGGGACAGGCGACTCGGTATGGCTACACCTTC
. TRBJ2-7 TRBV6-4 TRBD2 CASSDGEGREQYF TGTGCCAGCAGTGACGGGGAGGGACGCGAGCAGTACTTC
. TRBJ2-6 TRBV3-1/TRBV3-2 . CASSPDFSGANVLTF TGTGCCAGCAGCCCGGACTTCTCTGGGGCCAACGTCCTGACTTTC
. TRBJ2-1 TRBV3-1/TRBV3-2 . CASSQALGRGNNEQFF TGTGCCAGCAGCCAAGCTCTGGGGCGAGGAAACAATGAGCAGTTCTTC
. TRBJ2-7 TRBV5-6 . CASSLYGQTPSSYEQYF TGTGCCAGCAGCCTATACGGACAGACCCCTTCCTCCTACGAGCAGTACTTC
. TRBJ2-5 TRBV28 . CASREGAEIQETQYF TGTGCCAGCCGAGAGGGAGCTGAAATCCAAGAGACCCAGTACTTC
few TRBJ2-1 TRBV6-5 TRBD2 CASSYSRTSGSEQFF TGTGCCAGCAGTTACTCACGGACTAGCGGGAGCGAGCAGTTCTTC
once TRBJ2-5 TRBV28 TRBD2 CASSFAAGGWKTQYF TGTGCCAGCAGTTTTGCAGCGGGAGGGTGGAAGACCCAGTACTTC
. TRBJ1-1 TRBV28 . CASTNLQVPEAFF TGTGCCAGCACAAATTTACAGGTTCCTGAAGCTTTCTTT
. TRBJ2-1 TRBV3-1/TRBV3-2 . CASSPLFGEQFF TGTGCCAGCAGCCCTCTATTTGGTGAGCAGTTCTTC
. TRBJ2-5 TRBV11-2 TRBD1 CASSTRKGAHGETQYF TGTGCCAGCAGCACCCGGAAGGGGGCCCATGGAGAGACCCAGTACTTC
once TRBJ1-1 TRBV6-4 TRBD1 CASKQGAEAFF TGTGCCAGCAAACAGGGGGCTGAAGCTTTCTTT
. TRBJ1-2 TRBV28 . CASSSQEGYGYTF TGTGCCAGCAGTTCACAGGAGGGCTATGGCTACACCTTC
. TRBJ2-1 TRBV13 TRBD2 CASSGEGAGGYNEQFF TGTGCCAGCAGCGGTGAAGGGGCGGGAGGGTACAATGAGCAGTTCTTC
. TRBJ2-5 TRBV19 . CASSIGQGGQTQYF TGTGCCAGTAGTATAGGTCAGGGTGGGCAGACCCAGTACTTC
. TRBJ1-1 TRBV28 TRBD1 CASNAGDRDFTEAFF TGTGCCAGCAACGCGGGGGACAGGGACTTCACTGAAGCTTTCTTT
. TRBJ2-7 TRBV5-5 . CASSLGGYEQYF TGTGCCAGCAGCTTGGGAGGCTACGAGCAGTACTTC
. TRBJ2-1 TRBV6-5 TRBD1 CASSWDRDEQFF TGTGCCAGCAGTTGGGACAGGGACGAGCAGTTCTTC
once TRBJ2-3 TRBV15 TRBD2 CATSRGGLAGGDTQYF TGTGCCACCAGCAGAGGCGGACTAGCGGGAGGAGATACGCAGTATTTT
few TRBJ1-2 TRBV7-2 . CASSLGSNRGLSGYTF TGTGCCAGCAGCTTAGGCTCTAACAGAGGGCTTTCGGGCTACACCTTC
once TRBJ2-1 TRBV18 TRBD2 CASSPPGAGGRQRNEQFF TGTGCCAGCTCACCACCAGGCGCGGGGGGGAGACAAAGAAATGAGCAGTTCTTC
. TRBJ2-1 TRBV18 TRBD1 CASLPDRVFDEQFF TGTGCCAGCCTCCCGGACAGGGTATTCGATGAGCAGTTCTTC
. TRBJ1-6 TRBV5-1 TRBD1 CASSLAGQANSPLHF TGCGCCAGCAGCTTGGCGGGACAGGCAAATTCACCCCTCCACTTT
once TRBJ2-3 TRBV10-3 TRBD2 CAIKTSGRTAADTQYF TGTGCCATCAAAACTAGCGGGAGGACTGCAGCAGATACGCAGTATTTT
. TRBJ2-7 TRBV19 . CASSKGASPYEQYF TGTGCCAGTAGTAAAGGGGCGTCCCCTTACGAGCAGTACTTC
. TRBJ2-1 TRBV28 TRBD2 CASSPPGTRYHEQFF TGTGCCAGCAGCCCGCCCGGGACTAGGTACCATGAGCAGTTCTTC
. TRBJ1-2 TRBV18 TRBD1 CASSPQDRGSDGYTF TGTGCCAGCTCACCACAGGACAGGGGGTCCGATGGCTACACCTTC
. TRBJ2-7 TRBV15 . CATSRDSRGSYEQYF TGTGCCACCAGCAGAGATAGTAGGGGGTCCTACGAGCAGTACTTC
few TRBJ2-3 TRBV19 . CASSIMSGSTDTQYF TGTGCCAGTAGTATTATGAGCGGTAGCACAGATACGCAGTATTTT
. TRBJ2-3 TRBV10-1 TRBD2 CASSDVPLREGHRGTQYF TGCGCCAGCAGTGATGTCCCCTTGCGGGAGGGCCATCGGGGTACGCAGTATTTT
. TRBJ2-2 TRBV27 TRBD1 CASSQRQGRTGELFF TGTGCCAGCAGTCAGCGACAGGGACGGACCGGGGAGCTGTTTTTT
. TRBJ2-7 TRBV6-5 . CASSYRYEQYF TGTGCCAGCAGTTACCGCTACGAGCAGTACTTC
. TRBJ2-2 TRBV11-2 TRBD1 CASSKPGQANTGELFF TGTGCCAGCAGCAAACCGGGACAGGCGAACACCGGGGAGCTGTTTTTT
. TRBJ2-7 TRBV10-1 TRBD2 CASSREAGYEQYF TGCGCCAGCAGCCGGGAGGCTGGCTACGAGCAGTACTTC